This TCR beta chain was observed in a study of response to subunit inactivated influenza vaccine. Regarding the study as a whole: Each seasonal influenza vaccination, the authors suggested, recruits few new T cells.

V lost 2 bases and J 5 bases, leaving 6 bases between the germline ends. This CDR3 comprises 12 residues. The germline V gene has CDR1 LGHDT and CDR2 YNNKEL (reference sequence). TCRdb re-derived calls from the RT-PCR reads in MiXCR, one entry per CDR3 protein. Among approximately 500,000 distinct CDR3 sequences listed, 12% to 15% were seen once. This clonotype has a single count. The antigen remains undetermined. This material consisted of PBMCs from blood, taken less than 13 days after vaccination. This rearrangement joins TRBV3-1 to TRBJ2-5; D uncertain. This receptor was identified in a man aged 50 to 60 who received an inactivated influenza vaccine. The chain's CDR3 is CASSQIGETQYF. Written as DNA, the CDR3 is TGTGCCAGCAGCCAAATTGGGGAGACCCAGTACTTC.